The present TCR beta chain was sequenced within a study of blood T cell repertoires in COVID-19. This table comes from immunoSEQ multiplex PCR, and its TCRdb copy is limited to in-frame clones, with some not included. The table lists roughly 300,000 clones, roughly nine tenths of them singletons, with less than 20% in the top ten. The source of this sequence is a woman aged 25 to 39 who had recovered from COVID-19. Sequenced: PBMCs or T cells enriched from blood (not recorded which).

The CDR3 coding sequence is TGTGCCAGCAACAGGGACAGGGGGGACACTGAAGCTTTCTTT. It yields the protein CASNRDRGDTEAFF. This chain joins TRBV2 and TRBJ1-1; TRBD1 agrees at 11 bases. This CDR3 has 14 residues. With V trimmed by 7 bases and J by 3 bases, 4 bases remained unmatched. Germline assignment: CDR1 SNHLY and CDR2 FYNNEI.